This T cell receptor (beta chain) is drawn from a study of regulatory T cells in long-lasting Graves disease. Across the study: Prior antithyroid drug treatment in newly diagnosed Graves' patients lasted under 3 months. General observations from the study: New patients shared fewer public clonotypes (around 880) than persistent patients did (about 2,700). Persistent cases favored TRBV28, TRBJ1-2 and TRBJ2-5.

The CDR3 contains 18 residues. V lost 1 base and J lost 0, with 18 bases in between. The germline CDR1 and CDR2 sequences are LGHDT and YNNKEL (reference sequence). Sequencing libraries for TCR beta were prepared with iRepertoire HTBI primers and Arm-PCR of CDR3 regions. TCRdb processed the multiplex PCR reads anew with MiXCR; each CDR3 protein has one entry. The repertoire holds roughly 500,000 distinct CDR3 sequences, with roughly 15% as singletons. This clonotype was observed many times. Its antigen is currently unknown. The time point is: newly diagnosed GD, antithyroid drugs for less than 3 months. The TCR library was made from RNA extracted from PBMCs. The same sample was also studied in work on T cells in Graves' hyperthyroidism and ophthalmopathy. This second study notes: The patients, who ranged from 18 to 65 in age, presented with newly diagnosed hyperthyroidism lasting under 2 months.

V and J are TRBV3-1 and TRBJ1-1; D is possibly TRBD1 (6 bases). This receptor was identified in a woman in her forties or fifties with Graves disease. Sequenced here: peripheral blood mononuclear cells (PBMCs), sampled at new diagnosis, from a patient treated with antithyroid drugs. CDR3 nucleotides: TGTGCCAGCAGCCAAGGACAGGTCCTAGGGGGGATGAACACTGAAGCTTTCTTT. Amino acid sequence: CASSQGQVLGGMNTEAFF.